This T cell receptor (beta chain) was identified during a study of sequential checkpoint blockade in melanoma. Here immunoSEQ multiplex PCR was the method, and the copy in TCRdb shows in-frame clones only, minus some. The repertoire includes about 29,000 clones, 70% to 80% of them detected once, and 10% to 15% sits in the top ten. Treatment described: randomized to nivolumab then ipilimumab (arm A) or the reverse (arm B). The source is a human donor with melanoma. The source was CD8+ T cells sorted from blood (inferred from file names), collected from a patient given nivolumab and ipilimumab in sequence.

CDR3 region: CASSTGQGSTEAFF. Written as DNA, the CDR3 is TGCGCCAGCAGCACCGGACAGGGTAGCACTGAAGCTTTCTTT. The genes are TRBV5-1 and TRBJ1-1; 8 nucleotides match TRBD1. The CDR3 is made up of 14 amino acids. Germline lookup yields CDR1 SGHRS and CDR2 YFSETQ. V trimming: 4 bases; J trimming: 4 bases; junction bases outside the gene matches: 6.